This T cell receptor beta chain was recovered during a study of cytomegalovirus exposure and HLA in healthy donors. Study results and limitations: The study flagged about 150 TCR beta chains as cytomegalovirus-associated. Previous analysis showed most TCR beta V segments were productive about 87% or about 30% of the time.

PCR involved 60 Vbeta and 13 Jbeta primers. The protocol was immunoSEQ multiplex PCR, while the TCRdb copy is restricted to in-frame clones and leaves out a portion. The sample carries about 170,000 clones, over 80% recorded once. About this clone: Its target is not known.

Sequencing was done on a sample of PBMCs. The receptor comes from a male donor in good health and CMV-seronegative.

CDR3 residues: CASSAGTASSYEQYF. CDR3 DNA sequence: TGTGCCAGCAGCGCCGGGACAGCTAGCTCCTACGAGCAGTACTTC. This chain uses TRBV9 with TRBJ2-7, with 7 bases identical to TRBD1. Per the germline V gene, CDR1 is SGDLS and CDR2 is YYNGEE. J lost 0 bases, V lost 3 bases, and 6 bases had no gene match. The CDR3 is made up of 15 amino acids.